This passage covers 7 T cell receptor beta chains from one sample sequenced in a study of vaccination effects on CD4 cells after COVID-19. Only in-frame clones appear in the TCRdb table, and some are missing; sequencing was by immunoSEQ multiplex PCR. Altogether around 83,000 clones are present, around 70% being singletons, with the ten largest covering about 1.7%. Antigen-specific CD4+ T cells were first expanded with viral peptide pools by the ViraFEST assay and only then sequenced. With about ten days of culture completed, CD4+ T cells were isolated. The antigens these receptors bind are not known. Specimen: CD4+ T cells from PBMCs cultured with HCoV-229E spike peptides, collected before COVID-19 vaccination. The receptors shown here come from a human donor who received a COVID-19 vaccine.

The chain combines TRBV9 with TRBJ2-2; 8 nucleotides agree with TRBD1. With 0 bases clipped from V and 3 bases from J, the junction kept 4 bases outside the gene matches. CDR3 length: 16 amino acids. Germline loops: CDR1 SGDLS, CDR2 YYNGEE. The CDR3: CASSVGTGPDTGELFF. DNA of the CDR3: TGTGCCAGCAGCGTAGGGACAGGGCCTGACACCGGGGAGCTGTTTTTT.

The chain links TRBV30 to TRBJ1-4; D may be TRBD1 (5 bases). The germline V gene encodes CDR1 GTSNPN and CDR2 SVGIG (reference sequence). V lost 8 bases and J lost 5, with 18 bases in between. This CDR3 contains 14 residues. CDR3 sequence reads: CAAYFQGGNEKLFF. CDR3 nucleotide sequence: TGTGCCGCATACTTCCAGGGTGGAAATGAAAAACTGTTTTTT.

In DNA form, the CDR3 reads TGTGCCAGCAGTCCCCCGACCGAACTTGGCAATGAGCAGTTCTTC. Translated, it gives CASSPPTELGNEQFF. The chain uses TRBV28 and TRBJ2-1; D not resolved. CDR1 and CDR2 from the germline V gene are MDHEN and SYDVKM. The CDR3 has 15 amino acids. The V end was cut by 5 bases, the J end by 6 bases, with 17 bases between. Using reference TRBV28 and TRBJ2-1 for the parts outside the CDR3, the full variable domain is DVKVTQSSRYLVKRTGEKVFLECVQDMDHENMFWYRQDPGLGLRLIYFSYDVKMKEKGDIPEGYSVSREKKERFSLILESASTNQTSMYLCASSPPTELGNEQFFGPGTRLTVL.

This chain joins TRBV7-7 and TRBJ2-5; possibly TRBD1 for D (5 bases). CDR3 size: 13 residues. Germline assignment: CDR1 SSHAT and CDR2 FNYEAQ (reference sequence). The ends were cut back, 4 bases at V and 7 bases at J, with 13 bases in the middle. CDR3 in DNA: TGTGCCAGCAGCTCGAGACAGCCCGGGACCCAGTACTTC. This encodes CASSSRQPGTQYF.

The J gene is TRBJ1-1, the V gene TRBV14; tentative D call: TRBD1 (5 bases). The CDR3 is 16 residues long. The germline V and J ends were trimmed by 0 bases and 2 bases, with 13 bases remaining between them. The V gene's germline CDR1 is SGHDN and CDR2 FVKESK. The CDR3 DNA is TGTGCCAGCAGCCAAGATGCAGAGGGGTATAACACTGAAGCTTTCTTT. The encoded protein is CASSQDAEGYNTEAFF. Complete variable domain (other parts from reference TRBV14 and TRBJ1-1): EAGVTQFPSHSVIEKGQTVTLRCDPISGHDNLYWYRRVMGKEIKFLLHFVKESKQDESGMPNNRFLAERTGGTYSTLKVQPAELEDSGVYFCASSQDAEGYNTEAFFGQGTRLTVV.

The gene calls are TRBV7-9 and TRBJ2-1; D unresolved. The CDR3 totals 17 residues. The V and J ends lost 2 bases and 4 bases respectively, with 18 bases between them. From germline, CDR1 is SEHNR and CDR2 FQNEAQ (reference sequence). CDR3 sequence: CASSLSRNGPWYNEQFF. The CDR3 DNA follows: TGTGCCAGCAGCTTATCTAGAAATGGACCCTGGTACAATGAGCAGTTCTTC.

This sequence joins TRBV12-3 or TRBV12-4 and TRBJ1-2; D is perhaps TRBD1 (5 bases). This CDR3 is 13 amino acids long. Trimming took 2 bases from V and 8 from J, leaving 12 bases between them. DNA of the CDR3: TGTGCCAGCAGTTTACCGGGACTTGGAGGCTACACCTTC. Its protein is CASSLPGLGGYTF.